The 25 T cell receptor beta chains reported below all come from one sample, sequenced in a study of lymphopenia after photon versus proton radiotherapy. Produced via immunoSEQ multiplex PCR; TCRdb's table is partial and in-frame only. The sample records tens of thousands of clones, 84% being singletons. The sample consisted of peripheral blood, taken from a patient treated with proton-based radiotherapy. These receptors came from a woman aged 70-85 years with pancreatic cancer.

This chain uses TRBV28 with TRBJ1-1; no clear D gene. CDR1 is MDHEN and CDR2 is SYDVKM in the germline V gene. The CDR3 length is 15 residues. Trimming took 8 bases from V and 8 from J, leaving 24 bases between them. The CDR3 DNA sequence: TGTGCCAGCCTTCCAGACGGCACGGCATTACCCGAAGCTTTCTTT. It translates to CASLPDGTALPEAFF.

The gene calls are TRBV27 and TRBJ1-6; tentative D call: TRBD1 (5 bases). This CDR3 comprises 16 residues. In germline, CDR1 is MNHEY, CDR2 SMNVEV (reference sequence). Trimming took off 4 bases at V and 7 bases at J, with 17 bases between the two ends. CDR3 sequence: CASSSKSGTENSPLHF. As DNA, the CDR3 is TGTGCCAGCAGTTCGAAATCCGGGACGGAAAATTCACCCCTCCACTTT.

In this sample, this clone turned up once. This chain links TRBV6-6 with TRBJ2-2; D remains ambiguous. CDR1 is MNHNY and CDR2 is SVGAGI in the germline V gene (reference sequence). The CDR3 runs 14 residues. V lost 7 bases and J 7 bases, leaving 16 bases between the germline ends. CDR3 coding DNA: TGTGCCAGCATTCCAACGAACAGTAACGGGGAGCTGTTTTTT. Encoded protein: CASIPTNSNGELFF.

The CDR3 region has the DNA TGTGCCGAGGGGGCCACCCAAGATCAGCCCCAGCATTTT. The encoded protein is CAEGATQDQPQHF. V gene TRBV6-5 combines with J gene TRBJ1-5; 7 bases fit TRBD1. In germline, CDR1 is MNHEY, CDR2 SVGAGI. The trim removed 11 bases at V and 5 bases at J, leaving 9 bases unmatched. CDR3 size: 13 residues.

CDR3 residues: CASSDGSGSNEQFF. Written as DNA, the CDR3 is TGTGCCAGCAGTGACGGGTCGGGGTCGAATGAGCAGTTCTTC. The chain links TRBV6-1 to TRBJ2-1; D is perhaps TRBD2 (5 bases). Germline V gives CDR1 MNHNS, CDR2 SASEGT. CDR3 length: 14 residues. Trimming shortened V by 3 bases and J by 7 bases, and 13 bases separated the two germline ends.

This clone was detected a few times. In the same sample, other DNA sequences code for this CDR3. The chain recombines TRBV4-1 with TRBJ2-7; TRBD2 matches 14 bases. CDR3 length equals 17 residues. Per the germline V gene, CDR1 is MGHRA and CDR2 is YSYEKL. V shed 1 base, J shed 2 bases, and the junction held 4 bases outside the gene matches. CDR3 residues: CASSQVGTSGSPYEQYF. CDR3 nucleotides: TGCGCCAGCAGCCAAGTGGGGACTAGCGGGAGTCCCTACGAGCAGTACTTC.

This clone appeared once. This chain connects TRBV5-1 to TRBJ2-7, with 14 bases lining up with TRBD2. Germline-derived CDR1 and CDR2 are SGHRS and YFSETQ. This CDR3 is built from 21 residues. V dropped 1 base and J dropped 4; count of bases not matched to a gene: 19. CDR3 bases: TGCGCCAGCAGCTTGTTTCCGCCGGGAGGGACTAGCGGGAGAGGTGGTTACGAGCAGTACTTC. This sequence encodes CASSLFPPGGTSGRGGYEQYF.

V and J are TRBV5-1 and TRBJ2-2; the D is unclear. Germline assignment: CDR1 SGHRS and CDR2 YFSETQ. The CDR3 runs 12 residues. Trimming pared 3 bases from V and 13 bases from J, leaving 13 bases between. The CDR3 is CASSSSTGWLFF. The CDR3, as DNA: TGCGCCAGCAGCTCCTCGACTGGGTGGCTGTTTTTT.

V is TRBV5-8 and J is TRBJ2-1; TRBD2 aligns across 7 bases. The CDR3 totals 13 residues. Germline CDR1 SGHTS, CDR2 YDEGEE. The V segment lost 3 bases and the J segment 7 bases; nucleotides outside the gene matches: 4. CDR3 amino acids: CASSWGGNNEQFF. In DNA form, the CDR3 reads TGTGCCAGCAGCTGGGGGGGGAATAATGAGCAGTTCTTC.

V usage is TRBV4-3 and J usage is TRBJ1-4, with D possibly TRBD1 on 5 matching bases. The CDR3 spans 15 residues. Germline assignment: CDR1 LGHNA and CDR2 YSLEER. Trimming left V 3 bases short and J 7 bases short, with 15 bases between. CDR3 nucleotide sequence: TGCGCCAGCAGCCAGGGGGGTGGGTTGATTGAAAAACTGTTTTTT. It codes for CASSQGGGLIEKLFF.

The V and J genes are TRBV29-1 and TRBJ2-7; the match to TRBD2 covers 12 bases. Germline CDR1 reads SQVTM; CDR2 reads ANQGSEA. The ends lost 7 bases at V and 0 bases at J; junction bases unmatched: 16. The CDR3 totals 18 residues. The CDR3 bases are TGCAGCGCTGGAACGGGACTAGCGGGTCGTCAGAGCTCCTACGAGCAGTACTTC. Its translation: CSAGTGLAGRQSSYEQYF.

The rearrangement links TRBV7-2 to TRBJ2-1; a weak D match, TRBD2 (6 bases). The V and J ends lost 1 base and 5 bases respectively, with 12 bases between them. The CDR3 is 15 residues long. CDR1 and CDR2 from the germline V gene are SGHTA and FQGNSA. CDR3 nucleotides: TGTGCCAGCAGCTTAGTCGGGGCGGGACACAATGAGCAGTTCTTC. It is translated as CASSLVGAGHNEQFF.

The V and J genes are TRBV19 and TRBJ1-5; D unresolved. Germline V gives CDR1 LNHDA, CDR2 SQIVND (reference sequence). The CDR3 length is 15 residues. Trimming stripped 5 bases from V and 2 bases from J, with 13 bases between. The CDR3 here is CASSLESWGNQPQHF. CDR3 bases: TGTGCCAGTAGTCTCGAGTCTTGGGGCAATCAGCCCCAGCATTTT.

This clone was recorded a few times. The V gene is TRBV2, the J gene TRBJ1-5; possible D gene TRBD1, 6 bases. Trimming cost V 6 bases and J 2 bases, with 17 bases left between them. The germline V gene encodes CDR1 SNHLY and CDR2 FYNNEI. The CDR3 runs 16 residues. The DNA for the CDR3 is TGTGCCAGCAGCACAAAGGGGGGGGAGCGCAATCAGCCCCAGCATTTT. Its translation is CASSTKGGERNQPQHF.

This clone appeared once. This chain connects TRBV4-1 to TRBJ2-3; D remains unclear. The CDR3 covers 13 residues. The germline V and J ends were trimmed by 5 bases and 9 bases, with 15 bases remaining between them. Germline lookup yields CDR1 MGHRA and CDR2 YSYEKL. DNA for the CDR3: TGCGCCAGCAGCACCCGAAGAGTAGACACGCAGTATTTT. It yields the protein CASSTRRVDTQYF.

This clone appeared a single time. The rearrangement joins TRBV5-1 to TRBJ1-4; 7 nucleotides align to TRBD1. Per germline, CDR1 SGHRS and CDR2 YFSETQ. Trimming removed 7 bases from V and 8 bases from J; junction bases left unmatched: 8. The CDR3 has 13 residues. CDR3 in amino acids: CASARQGGEKLFF. The CDR3 DNA follows: TGCGCCAGCGCCCGACAGGGAGGCGAAAAACTGTTTTTT.

The chain links TRBV5-1 to TRBJ1-1; D perhaps matches TRBD1 (5 bases). Germline V lookup: CDR1 SGHRS, CDR2 YFSETQ. The germline V and J ends were trimmed by 4 bases and 4 bases, with 14 bases remaining between them. The CDR3 contains 14 residues. The DNA of the CDR3 is TGCGCCAGCAGCCCCGGGGGAGGGCCCACTGAAGCTTTCTTT. It codes for CASSPGGGPTEAFF.

The chain recombines TRBV6-6 with TRBJ2-1, with D perhaps being TRBD1 or TRBD2 (5 bases each). V lost 4 bases to trimming and J lost 4 bases, with 11 bases between them. The germline V gene encodes CDR1 MNHNY and CDR2 SVGAGI (reference sequence). This CDR3 region has 14 residues. The CDR3 loop is CASSWGIIYNEQFF. The CDR3 nucleotides read TGTGCCAGCAGTTGGGGGATCATTTACAATGAGCAGTTCTTC.

The chain uses TRBV7-2 and TRBJ2-2; 9 bases map to TRBD1. The CDR3 has 16 residues. CDR1 and CDR2 from the germline V gene are SGHTA and FQGNSA. V dropped 4 bases and J dropped 6; count of bases not matched to a gene: 9. This CDR3 is CASSSTGQGFPGELFF. The CDR3 bases are TGTGCCAGCAGCTCCACGGGACAGGGTTTCCCCGGGGAGCTGTTTTTT.

This chain joins TRBV7-2 and TRBJ2-7; TRBD1 or TRBD2 may be the D gene (5 bases each). The CDR3 is 15 residues long. CDR1 is SGHTA, CDR2 FQGNSA, per germline. The V gene lost 2 bases and the J gene lost 5 bases, with 16 bases spanning the gap. The CDR3 here is CASSLRVRGGDEQYF. The CDR3 DNA follows: TGTGCCAGCAGCTTAAGGGTGAGGGGCGGAGACGAGCAGTACTTC.

Relative to its sample, this clone is medium-sized. This sequence joins TRBV6-1 and TRBJ1-5; no definite D call. Germline V gene data show CDR1 as MNHNS and CDR2 as SASEGT. The CDR3 contains 14 residues. V was shortened by 6 bases and J by 3 bases, with 12 bases between the two germline ends. CDR3 in DNA: TGTGCCAGCAGGGAGGGAGGTAACAATCAGCCCCAGCATTTT. It encodes CASREGGNNQPQHF.

The J gene is TRBJ2-3, the V gene TRBV5-1, with a possible D match to TRBD2 (6 bases). CDR1 and CDR2 from the germline V gene are SGHRS and YFSETQ. V was trimmed by 0 bases and J by 3 bases, leaving 14 bases between them. The CDR3 consists of 16 residues. The CDR3 is CASSLEDGSSTDTQYF. For the CDR3, the DNA is TGCGCCAGCAGCTTGGAGGACGGGAGTTCGACAGATACGCAGTATTTT.

The CDR3 spells CASSPQGAGGSYNEQFF. CDR3 nucleotides: TGTGCCAGCAGCCCCCAGGGAGCGGGAGGGTCCTACAATGAGCAGTTCTTC. The chain links TRBV11-3 to TRBJ2-1, with 10 positions matching TRBD2. Germline CDR1 reads SGHNT; CDR2 reads YENEEA. The CDR3 has 17 residues. V lost 5 bases, J lost 1 base, and 8 bases stayed unmatched. Complete variable domain (other parts from reference TRBV11-3 and TRBJ2-1): EAGVVQSPRYKIIEKKQPVAFWCNPISGHNTLYWYLQNLGQGPELLIRYENEEAVDDSQLPKDRFSAERLKGVDSTLKIQPAELGDSAVYLCASSPQGAGGSYNEQFFGPGTRLTVL.

This chain joins TRBV6-7 and TRBJ1-1; no firm D call. TRBV6-7 is known as an ORF, though its function is uncertain. The CDR3 length is 13 residues. The V end was cut by 0 bases, the J end by 7 bases, with 9 bases between. In DNA, the CDR3 is TGTGCCAGCAGTTACTCTCGGGCCAATGAAGCTTTCTTT. Translating gives CASSYSRANEAFF.

J is TRBJ1-6 and V is TRBV7-9; D is perhaps TRBD1 (5 bases). The V gene lost 2 bases and the J gene lost 9 bases, with 11 bases spanning the gap. The length of the CDR3 is 14 residues. From germline, CDR1 is SEHNR and CDR2 FQNEAQ (reference sequence). DNA for the CDR3: TGTGCCAGCAGCTTACAGGGCGGCATTTCACCCCTCCACTTT. Its protein is CASSLQGGISPLHF.